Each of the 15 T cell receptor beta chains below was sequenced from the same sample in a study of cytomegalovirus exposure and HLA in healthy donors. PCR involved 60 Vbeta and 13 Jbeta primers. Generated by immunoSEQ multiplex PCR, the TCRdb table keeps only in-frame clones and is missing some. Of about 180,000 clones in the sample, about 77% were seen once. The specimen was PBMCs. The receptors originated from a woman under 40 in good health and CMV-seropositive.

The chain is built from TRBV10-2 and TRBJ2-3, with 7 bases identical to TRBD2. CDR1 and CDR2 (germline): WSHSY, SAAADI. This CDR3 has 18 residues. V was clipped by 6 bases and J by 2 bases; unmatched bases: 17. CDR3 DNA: TGCGCCAGCAGCCCCAGCGCTCCGGGACTAACCCACACAGATACGCAGTATTTT. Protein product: CASSPSAPGLTHTDTQYF.

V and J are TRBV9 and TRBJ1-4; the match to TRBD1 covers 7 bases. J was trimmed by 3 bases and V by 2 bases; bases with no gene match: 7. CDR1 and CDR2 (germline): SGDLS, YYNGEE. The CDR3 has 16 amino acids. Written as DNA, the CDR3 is TGTGCCAGCAGCGTCGATGACAGGGCATCTAATGAAAAACTGTTTTTT. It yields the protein CASSVDDRASNEKLFF.

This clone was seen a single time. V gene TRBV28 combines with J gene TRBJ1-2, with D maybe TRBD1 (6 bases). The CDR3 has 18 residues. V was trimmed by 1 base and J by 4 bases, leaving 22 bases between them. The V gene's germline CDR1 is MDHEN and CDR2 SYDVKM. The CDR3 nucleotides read TGTGCCAGCAGTTTATTGGGGGCGGGGGCCCGAGGAGGCTATGGCTACACCTTC. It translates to CASSLLGAGARGGYGYTF.

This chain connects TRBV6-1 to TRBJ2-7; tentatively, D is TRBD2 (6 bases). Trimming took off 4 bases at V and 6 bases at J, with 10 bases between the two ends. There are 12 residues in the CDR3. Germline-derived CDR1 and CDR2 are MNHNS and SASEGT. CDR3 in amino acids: CASSASGLEQYF. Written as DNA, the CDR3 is TGTGCCAGCAGTGCTTCGGGACTCGAGCAGTACTTC.

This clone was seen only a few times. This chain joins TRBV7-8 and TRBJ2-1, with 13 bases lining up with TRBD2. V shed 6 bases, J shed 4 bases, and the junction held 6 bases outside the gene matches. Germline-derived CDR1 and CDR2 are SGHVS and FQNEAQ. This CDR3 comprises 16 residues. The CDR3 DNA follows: TGTGCCAGCAGACGGGGACTAGCGGGGCGATACAATGAGCAGTTCTTC. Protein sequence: CASRRGLAGRYNEQFF.

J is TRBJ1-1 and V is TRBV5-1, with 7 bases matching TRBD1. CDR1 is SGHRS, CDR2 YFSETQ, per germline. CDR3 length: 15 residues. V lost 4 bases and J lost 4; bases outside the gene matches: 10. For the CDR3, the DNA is TGCGCCAGCAGCACCCTACAGGGGCGGGTCACTGAAGCTTTCTTT. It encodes CASSTLQGRVTEAFF.

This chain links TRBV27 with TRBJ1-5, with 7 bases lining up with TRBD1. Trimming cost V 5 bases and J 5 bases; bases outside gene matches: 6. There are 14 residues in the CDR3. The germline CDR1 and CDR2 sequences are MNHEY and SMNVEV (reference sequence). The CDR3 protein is CASSLDRDDQPQHF. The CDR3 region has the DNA TGTGCCAGCAGTCTCGACAGGGACGATCAGCCCCAGCATTTT.

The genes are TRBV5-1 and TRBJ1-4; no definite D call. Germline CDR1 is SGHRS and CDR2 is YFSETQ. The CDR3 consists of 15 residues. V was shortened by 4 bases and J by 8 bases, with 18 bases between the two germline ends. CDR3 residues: CASSRIPGVGEKLFF. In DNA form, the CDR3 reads TGCGCCAGCAGCCGAATCCCCGGGGTAGGGGAAAAACTGTTTTTT.

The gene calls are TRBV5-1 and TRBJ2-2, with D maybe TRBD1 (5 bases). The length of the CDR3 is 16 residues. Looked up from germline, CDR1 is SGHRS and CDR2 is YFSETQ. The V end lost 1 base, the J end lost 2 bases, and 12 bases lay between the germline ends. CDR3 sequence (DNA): TGCGCCAGCAGCTTGAGGCAGGGTGATAACACCGGGGAGCTGTTTTTT. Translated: CASSLRQGDNTGELFF.

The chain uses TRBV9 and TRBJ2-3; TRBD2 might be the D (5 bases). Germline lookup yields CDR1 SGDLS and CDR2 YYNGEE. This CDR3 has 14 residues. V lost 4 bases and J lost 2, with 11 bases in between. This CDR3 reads CASSPGGLTDTQYF. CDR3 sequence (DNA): TGTGCCAGCAGCCCGGGCGGACTCACAGATACGCAGTATTTT.

Here the CDR3 reads CASSTGGAGANVLTF. The DNA of the CDR3 is TGTGCCAGCAGCACAGGGGGCGCTGGGGCCAACGTCCTGACTTTC. J is TRBJ2-6 and V is TRBV5-4, with 9 bases matching TRBD1. With V trimmed by 4 bases and J by 2 bases, 1 base remained unmatched. There are 15 residues in the CDR3. Germline lookup yields CDR1 SGHNT and CDR2 YYREEE (reference sequence).

CDR3 sequence (DNA): TGTGCCACCAGCAGAGGGGCGGGGGCGACAGATACGCAGTATTTT. This codes for CATSRGAGATDTQYF. The chain employs TRBV15 and TRBJ2-3, with D perhaps matching TRBD2 (7 bases). The V gene's germline CDR1 is LNHNV and CDR2 YYDKDF (reference sequence). CDR3 size: 15 residues. The V end lost 1 base, the J end lost 3 bases, and 11 bases lay between the germline ends.

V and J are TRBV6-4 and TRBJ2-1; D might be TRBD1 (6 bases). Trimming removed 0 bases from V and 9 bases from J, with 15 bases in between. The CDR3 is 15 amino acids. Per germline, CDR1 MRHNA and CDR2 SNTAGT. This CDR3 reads CASSDSTSGAGEQFF. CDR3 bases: TGTGCCAGCAGTGACTCGACCTCAGGGGCGGGTGAGCAGTTCTTC.

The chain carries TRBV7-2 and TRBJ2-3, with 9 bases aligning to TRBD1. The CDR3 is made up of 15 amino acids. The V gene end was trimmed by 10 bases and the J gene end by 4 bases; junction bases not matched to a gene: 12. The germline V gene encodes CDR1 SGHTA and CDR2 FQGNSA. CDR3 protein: CAISPLGQGPDTQYF. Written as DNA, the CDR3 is TGTGCCATTTCCCCTCTAGGACAGGGGCCAGATACGCAGTATTTT.

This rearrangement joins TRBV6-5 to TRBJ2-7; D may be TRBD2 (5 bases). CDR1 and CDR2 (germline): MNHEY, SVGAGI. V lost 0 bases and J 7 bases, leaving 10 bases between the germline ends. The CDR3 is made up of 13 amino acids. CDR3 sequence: CASSYSDPGEQYF. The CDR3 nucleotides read TGTGCCAGCAGTTACTCGGACCCGGGGGAGCAGTACTTC.